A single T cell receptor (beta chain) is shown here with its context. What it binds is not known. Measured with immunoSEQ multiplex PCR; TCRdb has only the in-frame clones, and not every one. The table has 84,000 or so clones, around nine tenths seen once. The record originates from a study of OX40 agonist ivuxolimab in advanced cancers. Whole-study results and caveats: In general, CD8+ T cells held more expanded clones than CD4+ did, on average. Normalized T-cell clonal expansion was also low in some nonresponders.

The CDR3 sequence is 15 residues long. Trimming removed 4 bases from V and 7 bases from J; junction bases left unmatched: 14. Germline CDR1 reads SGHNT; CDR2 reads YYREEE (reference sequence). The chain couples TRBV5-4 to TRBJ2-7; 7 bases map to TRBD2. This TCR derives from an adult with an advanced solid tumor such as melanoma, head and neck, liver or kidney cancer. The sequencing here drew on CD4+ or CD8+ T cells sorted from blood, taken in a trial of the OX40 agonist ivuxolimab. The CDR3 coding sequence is TGTGCCAGCAGCCAGCAGGGACGGGGGGTTTTAGAGCAGTACTTC. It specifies CASSQQGRGVLEQYF.